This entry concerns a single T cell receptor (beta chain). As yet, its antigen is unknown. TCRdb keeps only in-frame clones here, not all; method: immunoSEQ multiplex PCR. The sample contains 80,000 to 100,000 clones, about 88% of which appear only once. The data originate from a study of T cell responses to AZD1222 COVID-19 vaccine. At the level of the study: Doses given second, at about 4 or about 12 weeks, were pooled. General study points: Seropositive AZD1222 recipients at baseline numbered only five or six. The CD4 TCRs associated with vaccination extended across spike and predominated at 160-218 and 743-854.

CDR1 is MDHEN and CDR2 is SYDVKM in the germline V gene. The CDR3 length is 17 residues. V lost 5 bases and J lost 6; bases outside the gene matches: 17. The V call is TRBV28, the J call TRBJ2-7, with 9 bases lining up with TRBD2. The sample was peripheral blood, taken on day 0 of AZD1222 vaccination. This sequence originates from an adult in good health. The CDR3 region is CASSPPSVGGGAREQYF. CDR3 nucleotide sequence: TGTGCCAGCAGTCCACCTTCGGTGGGCGGGGGGGCCCGCGAGCAGTACTTC.